This record looks at one TCR beta chain sequence and its context. Its antigen is still unknown. The table came from immunoSEQ multiplex PCR; TCRdb's copy has only in-frame clones and leaves some out. The data contain some 150,000 clones, roughly 90% of them singletons. These data are taken from a study of T cell responses to AZD1222 COVID-19 vaccine. Germline CDR1 LNHDA, CDR2 SQIVND (reference sequence). CDR3 length: 17 residues. J gave up 3 bases and V 5 bases, and 14 bases lay outside the gene matches. General study findings and limits: As reported, nearly half of all spike-specific TCRs target variant regions that are unmutated. Increases in Spike-specific TCR breadth and depth were seen after two AZD1222 doses.

Specimen: peripheral blood, collected 28 days after the second AZD1222 dose. This sequence originates from an adult who received the AZD1222 COVID-19 vaccine. The chain joins TRBV19 to TRBJ1-2; 8 bases align to TRBD1. CDR3 protein: CASSPPDRGGFYYGYTF. In nucleotides, the CDR3 is TGTGCCAGTAGTCCCCCAGACAGGGGAGGTTTTTACTATGGCTACACCTTC.